This T cell receptor beta chain was found in a study of T cell responses to AZD1222 COVID-19 vaccine. Method: immunoSEQ multiplex PCR; TCRdb's copy keeps in-frame clones and lacks some. The sample has roughly 100,000 clones, 86% seen once. Germline trimming cut 0 bases from V and 7 bases from J; bases unmatched to any gene: 6. Germline CDR1 SGDLS, CDR2 YYNGEE. The CDR3 totals 15 residues. The TCR comes from an adult in good health. V usage is TRBV9 and J usage is TRBJ2-1; 8 bases are a match to TRBD1. This specimen consisted of peripheral blood, obtained on day 0 of AZD1222 vaccination. The CDR3 spells CASSVAGQGRNEQFF. As DNA, the CDR3 is TGTGCCAGCAGCGTAGCAGGACAGGGAAGGAATGAGCAGTTCTTC.